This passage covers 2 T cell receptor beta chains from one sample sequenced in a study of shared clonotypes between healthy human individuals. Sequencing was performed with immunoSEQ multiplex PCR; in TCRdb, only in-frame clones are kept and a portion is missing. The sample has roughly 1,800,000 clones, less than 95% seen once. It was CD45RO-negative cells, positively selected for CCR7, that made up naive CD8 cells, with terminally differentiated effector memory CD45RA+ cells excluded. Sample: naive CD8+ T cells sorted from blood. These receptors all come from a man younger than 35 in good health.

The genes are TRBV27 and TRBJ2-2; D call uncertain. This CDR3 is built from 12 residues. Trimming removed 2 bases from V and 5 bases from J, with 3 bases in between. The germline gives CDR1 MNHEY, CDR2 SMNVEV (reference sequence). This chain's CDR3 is CASSLMTGELFF. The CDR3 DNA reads TGTGCCAGCAGTTTAATGACCGGGGAGCTGTTTTTT.

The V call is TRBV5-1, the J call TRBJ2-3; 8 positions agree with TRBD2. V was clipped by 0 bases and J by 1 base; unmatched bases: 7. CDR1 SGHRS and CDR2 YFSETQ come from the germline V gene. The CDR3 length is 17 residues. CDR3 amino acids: CASSLALAAGGTDTQYF. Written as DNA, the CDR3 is TGCGCCAGCAGCTTGGCCTTGGCAGCGGGAGGCACAGATACGCAGTATTTT.